The T cell receptor beta chain under discussion was sequenced for a study of a mutant IDH1 vaccine in newly diagnosed glioma. Study-wide context: Week 35 was safety follow-up visit V12; week 47 was end-of-study visit V13.

V was shortened by 1 base and J by 10 bases, with 19 bases between the two germline ends. The CDR3 length is 16 residues. CDR1 is SEHNR, CDR2 FQNEAQ, per germline (reference sequence). Details on this clone: What it recognizes is unknown.

Generated by immunoSEQ multiplex PCR, the TCRdb table keeps only in-frame clones and is missing some. Among tens of thousands of clones listed, about 76% were seen once. Time point defined: week 35, safety follow-up. Vaccine doses each comprised 300 ug of mutant IDH1 20-mer peptide, with topical imiquimod. The patients received vaccinations eight times, in weeks 1, 3, 5, 7, 11, 15, 19 and 23. The V and J genes are TRBV7-9 and TRBJ1-4; D remains unclear. The sequenced sample was PBMCs, obtained from a glioma patient whose treatment included an IDH1 peptide vaccine. The TCR was taken from a man over 45 with glioma. DNA for the CDR3: TGTGCCAGCAGCTTAGAGGGTTGGGGAGGTGAAGGAAAACTGTTTTTT. It yields the protein CASSLEGWGGEGKLFF. The full variable domain, rest sourced from reference TRBV7-9 and TRBJ1-4, is DTGVSQNPRHKITKRGQNVTFRCDPISEHNRLYWYRQTLGQGPEFLTYFQNEAQLEKSRLLSDRFSAERPKGSFSTLEIQRTEQGDSAMYLCASSLEGWGGEGKLFFGSGTQLSVL.